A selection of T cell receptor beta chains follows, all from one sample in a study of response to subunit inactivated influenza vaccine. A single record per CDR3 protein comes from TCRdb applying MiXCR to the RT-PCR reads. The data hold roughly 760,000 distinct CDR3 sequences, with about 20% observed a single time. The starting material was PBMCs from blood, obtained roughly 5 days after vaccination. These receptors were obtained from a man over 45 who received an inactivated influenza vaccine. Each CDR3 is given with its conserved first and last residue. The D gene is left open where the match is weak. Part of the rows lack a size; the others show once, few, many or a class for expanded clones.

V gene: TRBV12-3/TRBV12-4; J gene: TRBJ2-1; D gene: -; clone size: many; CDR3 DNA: TGTGCCAGCAGTTTCGAATTAGTGACTAGATACAATGAGCAGTTCTTC; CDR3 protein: CASSFELVTRYNEQFF
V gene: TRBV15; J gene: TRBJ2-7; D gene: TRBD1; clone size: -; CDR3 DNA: TGTGCCACCAGCAGAGCCGGGACAGGGTCCTACGAGCAGTACTTC; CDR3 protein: CATSRAGTGSYEQYF
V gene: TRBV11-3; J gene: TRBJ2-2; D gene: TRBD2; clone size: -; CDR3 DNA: TGTGCCAGCAGCGGGGAGCGGGAGGCCTACACCGGGGAGCTGTTTTTT; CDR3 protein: CASSGEREAYTGELFF
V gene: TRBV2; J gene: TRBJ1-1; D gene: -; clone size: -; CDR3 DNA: TGTGCCAGCAGTGGCAGGGAAGGAGCTGAAGCTTTCTTT; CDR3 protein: CASSGREGAEAFF
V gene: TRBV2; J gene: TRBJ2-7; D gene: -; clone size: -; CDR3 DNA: TGTGCCAGCAGCGAAAGATACGGGGGAACCTACGAGCAGTACTTC; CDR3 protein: CASSERYGGTYEQYF
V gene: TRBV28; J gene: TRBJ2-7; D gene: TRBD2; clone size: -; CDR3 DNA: TGTGCCAGCAGTTTTAGACTAGCGGGGCTCACCGCCTACGAGCAGTACTTC; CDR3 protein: CASSFRLAGLTAYEQYF
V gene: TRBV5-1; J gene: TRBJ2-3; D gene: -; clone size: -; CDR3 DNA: TGCGCCAGCAGCCCTCGACGACTGGGAGATACGCAGTATTTT; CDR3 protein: CASSPRRLGDTQYF
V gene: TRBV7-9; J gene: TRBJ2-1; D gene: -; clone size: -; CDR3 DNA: TGTGCCAGCAGCTTCTTCCCGAATGAGCAGTTCTTC; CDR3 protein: CASSFFPNEQFF
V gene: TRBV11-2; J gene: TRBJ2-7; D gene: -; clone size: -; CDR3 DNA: TGTGCCAGCAGCCCGGGAACAGGATCCGAGCAGTACTTC; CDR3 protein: CASSPGTGSEQYF
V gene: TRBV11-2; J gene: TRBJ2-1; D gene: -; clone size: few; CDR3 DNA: TGTGCCAGCAGCGGCCCAAGTAGAGGTTCCTTAGCGTACAATGAGCAGTTCTTC; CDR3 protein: CASSGPSRGSLAYNEQFF
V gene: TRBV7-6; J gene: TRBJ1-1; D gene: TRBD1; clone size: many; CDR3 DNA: TGTGCCAGCAGCTCAGGGCCCACTATACAGGGGTCTGAAGCTTTCTTT; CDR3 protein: CASSSGPTIQGSEAFF
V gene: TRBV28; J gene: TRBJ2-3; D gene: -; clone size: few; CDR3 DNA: TGTGCCAGCAGTTTTCTACAATACGGGGAGTATTTT; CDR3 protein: CASSFLQYGEYF
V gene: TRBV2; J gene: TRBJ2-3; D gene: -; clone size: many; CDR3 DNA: TGTGCCAGCGCCACCGGGTTTTTCTCGGTAGATACGCAGTATTTT; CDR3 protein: CASATGFFSVDTQYF
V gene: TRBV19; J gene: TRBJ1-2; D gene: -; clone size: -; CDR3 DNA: TGTGCCAGTAGTCCCGGACAGAAGAAAGACTATGGCTACACCTTC; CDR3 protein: CASSPGQKKDYGYTF
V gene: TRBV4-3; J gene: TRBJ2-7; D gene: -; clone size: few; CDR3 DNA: TGCGCCAGCAGCCAAGGTCGGAATCCGGCGAGCTACGAGCAGTACTTC; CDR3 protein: CASSQGRNPASYEQYF
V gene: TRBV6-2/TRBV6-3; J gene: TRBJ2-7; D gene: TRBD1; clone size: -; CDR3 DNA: TGTGCCAGCAGTAAACTACAGGGGGCTCCCTACGAGCAGTACTTC; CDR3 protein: CASSKLQGAPYEQYF
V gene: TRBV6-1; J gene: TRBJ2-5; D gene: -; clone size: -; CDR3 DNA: TGTGCCAGCAGTGAAGACAGGGAAGAGACCCAGTACTTC; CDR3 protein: CASSEDREETQYF
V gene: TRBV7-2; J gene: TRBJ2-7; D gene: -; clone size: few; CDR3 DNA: TGTGCCAGCAGCTTGCCCCCGGTGTACGAGCAGTACTTC; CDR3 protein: CASSLPPVYEQYF
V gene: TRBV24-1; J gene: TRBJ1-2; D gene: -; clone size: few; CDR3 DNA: TGTGCCACCAGTGGCCCGGCCCACTCCTATGGCTACACCTTC; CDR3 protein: CATSGPAHSYGYTF
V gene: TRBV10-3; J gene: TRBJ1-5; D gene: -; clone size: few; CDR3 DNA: TGTGCCATCAGTGAGTCGGGAAATAGCAATCAGCCCCAGCATTTT; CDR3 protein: CAISESGNSNQPQHF
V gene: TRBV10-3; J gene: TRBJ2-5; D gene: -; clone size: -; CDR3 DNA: TGTGCCATCCAGGGTGATAAGACCCAGTACTTC; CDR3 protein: CAIQGDKTQYF
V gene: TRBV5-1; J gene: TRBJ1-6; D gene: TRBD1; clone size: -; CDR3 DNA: TGCGCCAGCAGCGCGCTGGGACAGCTAAGGAATTCACCCCTCCACTTT; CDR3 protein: CASSALGQLRNSPLHF
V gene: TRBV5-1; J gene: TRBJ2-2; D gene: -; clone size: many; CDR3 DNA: TGCGCCAGCAGGCCCCCCGGCACCGGGGAGCTGTTTTTT; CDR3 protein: CASRPPGTGELFF
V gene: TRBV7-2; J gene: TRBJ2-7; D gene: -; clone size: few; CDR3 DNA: TGTGCCAGCAGCTTAGAGGGCATTAGCCCCTACGAGCAGTACTTC; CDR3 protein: CASSLEGISPYEQYF
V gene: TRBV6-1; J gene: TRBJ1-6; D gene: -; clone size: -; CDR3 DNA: TGTGCCAGCAGAACACAGGGTGGCAATTCACCCCTCCACTTT; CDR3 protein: CASRTQGGNSPLHF
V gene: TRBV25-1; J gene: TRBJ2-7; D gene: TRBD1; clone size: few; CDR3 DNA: TGTGCCAGCAGTTTTCCAGGGGGCTTGCGCTCCGAGCAGTACTTC; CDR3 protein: CASSFPGGLRSEQYF
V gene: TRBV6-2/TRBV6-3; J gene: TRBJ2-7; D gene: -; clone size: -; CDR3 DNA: TGTGCCAGCCGATGGGGGGACTACGAGCAGTACTTC; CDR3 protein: CASRWGDYEQYF
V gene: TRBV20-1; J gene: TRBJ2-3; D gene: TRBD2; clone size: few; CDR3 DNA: TGCAGTGCTCAGCGGGAGGGCCCAGATACGCAGTATTTT; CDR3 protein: CSAQREGPDTQYF
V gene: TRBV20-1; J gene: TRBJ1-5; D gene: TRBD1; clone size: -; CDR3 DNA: TGCAGTGTTTCTCAGGGGGCGGGCAATCAGCCCCAGCATTTT; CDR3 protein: CSVSQGAGNQPQHF
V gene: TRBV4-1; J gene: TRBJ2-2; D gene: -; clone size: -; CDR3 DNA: TGCGCCAGCAGCCAAGTTGGGGGTGAGAACACCGGGGAGCTGTTTTTT; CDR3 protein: CASSQVGGENTGELFF
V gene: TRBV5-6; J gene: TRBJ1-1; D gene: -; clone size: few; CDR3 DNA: TGTGCCAGCAGCCAGCACCTGTGGGGGGACACTGAAGCTTTCTTT; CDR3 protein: CASSQHLWGDTEAFF
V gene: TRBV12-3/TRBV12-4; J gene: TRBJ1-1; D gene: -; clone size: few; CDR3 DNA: TGTGCCAGCAGTTTAAATTACGCCTCTGAAGCTTTCTTT; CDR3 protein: CASSLNYASEAFF
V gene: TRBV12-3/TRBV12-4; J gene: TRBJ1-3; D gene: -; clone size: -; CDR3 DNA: TGTGCCAGCGAAAAGGACAGCTTCTCTGGAAACACCATATATTTT; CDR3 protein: CASEKDSFSGNTIYF
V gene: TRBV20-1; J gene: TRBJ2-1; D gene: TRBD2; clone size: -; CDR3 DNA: TGCAGTGCTAGGAAACTAGCGGGAGGGTACAATGAGCAGTTCTTC; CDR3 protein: CSARKLAGGYNEQFF
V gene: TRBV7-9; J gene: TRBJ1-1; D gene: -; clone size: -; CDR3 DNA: TGTGCCAGCAGCTATTCGGGGGTAGCGAACACTGAAGCTTTCTTT; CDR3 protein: CASSYSGVANTEAFF
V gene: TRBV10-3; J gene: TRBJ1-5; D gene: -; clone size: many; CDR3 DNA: TGTGCCATCAGTGAGTCGGGAGAGGGCCTGAGTCCCCAGCATTTT; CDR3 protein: CAISESGEGLSPQHF
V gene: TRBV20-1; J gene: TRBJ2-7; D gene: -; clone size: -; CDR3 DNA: TGCAGTGCTAGAGCAAAACACGAGCAGTACTTC; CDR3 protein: CSARAKHEQYF
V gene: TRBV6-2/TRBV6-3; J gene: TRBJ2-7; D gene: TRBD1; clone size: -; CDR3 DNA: TGTGCCAGCAGTTTCTCCCCCGGGACAGGGAGCTCCTACGAGCAGTACTTC; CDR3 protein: CASSFSPGTGSSYEQYF
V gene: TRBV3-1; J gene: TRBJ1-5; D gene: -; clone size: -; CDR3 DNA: TGTGCCAGCAGCCAAGGTTTCAGTAAGAATCAGCCCCAGCATTTT; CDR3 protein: CASSQGFSKNQPQHF
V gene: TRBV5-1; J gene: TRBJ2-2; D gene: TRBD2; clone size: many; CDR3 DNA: TGCGCCAGCAGCTTGTATCCAGCGGGGGGCCTCGGCACCGGGGAGCTGTTTTTT; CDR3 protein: CASSLYPAGGLGTGELFF
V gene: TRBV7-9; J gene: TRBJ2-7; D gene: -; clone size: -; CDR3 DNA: TGTGCCAGCAGCTTATATGGGACGGGCTCTGCGTACGAGCAGTACTTC; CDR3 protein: CASSLYGTGSAYEQYF
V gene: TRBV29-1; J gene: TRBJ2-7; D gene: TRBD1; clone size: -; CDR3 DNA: TGCAGCGTTCAGGACAGGGTAACCTACGAGCAGTACTTC; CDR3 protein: CSVQDRVTYEQYF
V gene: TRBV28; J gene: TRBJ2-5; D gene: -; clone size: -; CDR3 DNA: TGTGCCAGCAGTACTTCCGGGGCCCAAGAGACCCAGTACTTC; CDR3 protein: CASSTSGAQETQYF
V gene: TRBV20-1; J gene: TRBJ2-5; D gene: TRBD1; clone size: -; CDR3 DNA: TGCAGTGCCGTCACAGGGGAAGGGTTCCAAGAGACCCAGTACTTC; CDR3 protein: CSAVTGEGFQETQYF
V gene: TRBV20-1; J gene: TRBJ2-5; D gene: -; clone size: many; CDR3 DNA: TGCAGCGCGCGACAGCAAGAGACCCAGTACTTC; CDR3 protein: CSARQQETQYF
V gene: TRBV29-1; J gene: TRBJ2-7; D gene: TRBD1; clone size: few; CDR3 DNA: TGCAGCGTTGAAGTCCCGACAGGGGCCGCCTACGAGCAGTACTTC; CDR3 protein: CSVEVPTGAAYEQYF
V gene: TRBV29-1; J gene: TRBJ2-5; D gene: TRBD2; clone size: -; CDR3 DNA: TGCAGCGTTGACACTAGCGGTCAAGAGACCCAGTACTTC; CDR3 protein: CSVDTSGQETQYF
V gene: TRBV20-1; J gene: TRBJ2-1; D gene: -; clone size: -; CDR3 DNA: TGCAGTGCTAGAGGCCCCACCGCGGTAGGCAATGAGCAGTTCTTC; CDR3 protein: CSARGPTAVGNEQFF
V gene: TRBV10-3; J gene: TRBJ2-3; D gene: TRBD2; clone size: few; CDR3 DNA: TGTGCCATCCGCCCCTTAGCGGGAGGGCTATTTACGCAGTATTTT; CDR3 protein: CAIRPLAGGLFTQYF
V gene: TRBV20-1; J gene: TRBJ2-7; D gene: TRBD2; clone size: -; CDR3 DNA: TGCAGTGCTCCCGGGGGGGACTTTTACGAGCAGTACTTC; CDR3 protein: CSAPGGDFYEQYF
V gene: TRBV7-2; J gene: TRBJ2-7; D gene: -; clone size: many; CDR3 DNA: TGTGCCAGCAGCCTAAAAGACCATACTGGCGGGCCCTACGAGCAGTACTTC; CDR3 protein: CASSLKDHTGGPYEQYF
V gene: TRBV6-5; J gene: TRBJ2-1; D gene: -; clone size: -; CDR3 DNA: TGTGCCAGCAGTTACTCGAAAGGTTATGAGCAGTTCTTC; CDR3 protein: CASSYSKGYEQFF
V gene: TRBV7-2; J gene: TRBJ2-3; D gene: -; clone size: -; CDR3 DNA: TGTGCCAGCAGCTCCAGGGGGGCTAACACAGATACGCAGTATTTT; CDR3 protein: CASSSRGANTDTQYF
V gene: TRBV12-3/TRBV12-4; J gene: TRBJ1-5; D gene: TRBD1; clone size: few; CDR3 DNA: TGTGCCAGCAGTGGGACAGGGAAACAGCCCCAGCATTTT; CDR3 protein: CASSGTGKQPQHF
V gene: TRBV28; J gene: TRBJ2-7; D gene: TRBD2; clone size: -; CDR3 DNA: TGTGCCAGCAACTTAGCGGGAGTGTTCTCCTACGAGCAGTACTTC; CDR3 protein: CASNLAGVFSYEQYF